This TCR beta chain came from a study of spatial heterogeneity in lung cancer. Study-wide results and caveats: Expanded intratumoral alpha and beta TCR counts tracked tumor mutation counts.

The length of the CDR3 is 14 residues. Trimming stripped 6 bases from V and 5 bases from J, with 19 bases between. The V gene's germline CDR1 is DFQATT and CDR2 SNEGSKA (reference sequence). TCRdb re-called the 5' RACE reads through MiXCR, storing one row per CDR3 protein. The sample holds roughly 17,000 distinct CDR3 sequences, 5% to 7.5% seen once. Regarding time point: sample taken at primary tumor resection. This clonotype qualifies as medium-sized. Its specificity is not known. This beta chain was picked up by a library intended for alpha chains and is off target, so its count carries little meaning.

This chain links TRBV20-1 with TRBJ1-2, with unresolved D. Sequences were derived from lung tumor tissue, sampled at surgery. The origin of this receptor is a male donor with early-stage non-small cell lung cancer. CDR3 DNA: TGCAGTGCCCCAATGACGGACGGACCGTATGGCTACACCTTC. Amino acid sequence: CSAPMTDGPYGYTF.